There are a few counts of the clone carrying this TCR beta chain. The data originate from a study of identical twins. Using its own MiXCR run on the 5' RACE reads, TCRdb lists one record per CDR3 protein. This sample carries 1.5 million to 2 million distinct CDR3 sequences, about 32% of them seen once, and the ten largest clones take less than 0.35%. CDR1 is DFQATT, CDR2 SNEGSKA, per germline (reference sequence). The CDR3 runs 14 residues. This clonotype was sampled from a newborn girl in good health. This chain uses TRBV20-1 with TRBJ2-4; D unclear. The J call may be mistaken, given a closer DNA end match to TRBJ2-7. The sample comprised cord blood. The CDR3 loop is CSTSALGPIYEQYF. CDR3 DNA sequence: TGCAGTACATCGGCGCTAGGCCCCATCTACGAGCAGTACTTC.